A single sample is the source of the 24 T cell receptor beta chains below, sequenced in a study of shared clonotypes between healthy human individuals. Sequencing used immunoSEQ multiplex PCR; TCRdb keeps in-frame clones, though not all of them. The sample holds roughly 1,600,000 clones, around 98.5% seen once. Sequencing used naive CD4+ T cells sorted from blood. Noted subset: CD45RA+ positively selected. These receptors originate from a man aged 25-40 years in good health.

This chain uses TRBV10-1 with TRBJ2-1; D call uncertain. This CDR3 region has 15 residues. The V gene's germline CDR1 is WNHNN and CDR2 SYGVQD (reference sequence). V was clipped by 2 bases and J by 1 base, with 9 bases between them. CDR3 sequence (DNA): TGCGCCAGCAGTGAGGAGCCGAAGTCCTACAATGAGCAGTTCTTC. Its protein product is CASSEEPKSYNEQFF.

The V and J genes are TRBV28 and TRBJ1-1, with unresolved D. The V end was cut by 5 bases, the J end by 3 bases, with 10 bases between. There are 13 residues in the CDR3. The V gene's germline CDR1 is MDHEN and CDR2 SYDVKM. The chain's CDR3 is CASSIQVDTEAFF. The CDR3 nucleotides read TGTGCCAGCAGTATTCAGGTGGACACTGAAGCTTTCTTT.

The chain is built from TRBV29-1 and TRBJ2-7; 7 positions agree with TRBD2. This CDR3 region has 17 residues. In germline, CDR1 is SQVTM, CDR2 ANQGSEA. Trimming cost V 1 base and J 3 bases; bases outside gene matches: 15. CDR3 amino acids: CSVEAPTGGPNYYEQYF. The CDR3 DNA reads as TGCAGCGTTGAAGCCCCCACGGGGGGTCCGAATTACTACGAGCAGTACTTC.

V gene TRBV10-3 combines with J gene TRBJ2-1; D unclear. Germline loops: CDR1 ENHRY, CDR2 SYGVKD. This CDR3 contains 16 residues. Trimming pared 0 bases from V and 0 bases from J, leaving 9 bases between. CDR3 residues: CAISESMGYSYNEQFF. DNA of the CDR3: TGTGCCATCAGTGAGTCGATGGGATACTCCTACAATGAGCAGTTCTTC.

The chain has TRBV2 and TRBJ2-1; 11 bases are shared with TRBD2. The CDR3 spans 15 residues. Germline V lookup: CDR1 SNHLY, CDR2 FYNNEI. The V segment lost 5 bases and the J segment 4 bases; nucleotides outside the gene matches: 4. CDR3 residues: CASSYIAGGYNEQFF. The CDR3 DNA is TGTGCCAGCAGTTATATAGCGGGAGGGTACAATGAGCAGTTCTTC.

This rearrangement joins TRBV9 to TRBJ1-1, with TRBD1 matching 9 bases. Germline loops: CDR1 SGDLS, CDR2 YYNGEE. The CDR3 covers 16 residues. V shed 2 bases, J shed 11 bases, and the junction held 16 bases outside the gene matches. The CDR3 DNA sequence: TGTGCCAGCAGCGTCGAACCCTCGGGACAGGGAGGTGGGGCTTTCTTT. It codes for CASSVEPSGQGGGAFF.

The CDR3 here is CAASRGTTYEQYF. CDR3 sequence (DNA): TGTGCCGCAAGTCGGGGAACTACCTACGAGCAGTACTTC. The chain links TRBV2 to TRBJ2-7, with D perhaps matching TRBD2 (5 bases). The V end was cut by 11 bases, the J end by 2 bases, with 16 bases between. The CDR3 is 13 residues long. The germline gives CDR1 SNHLY, CDR2 FYNNEI.

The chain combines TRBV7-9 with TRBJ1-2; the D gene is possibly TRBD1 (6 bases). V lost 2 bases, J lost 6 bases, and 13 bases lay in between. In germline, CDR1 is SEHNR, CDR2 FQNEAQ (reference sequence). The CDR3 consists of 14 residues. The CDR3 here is CASSLYTGSDGYTF. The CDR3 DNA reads TGTGCCAGCAGCTTATACACAGGGTCGGATGGCTACACCTTC.

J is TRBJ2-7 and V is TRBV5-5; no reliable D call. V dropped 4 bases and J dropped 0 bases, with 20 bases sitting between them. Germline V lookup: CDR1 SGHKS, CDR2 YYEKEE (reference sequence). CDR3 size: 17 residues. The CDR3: CASSPEVGSPDSYEQYF. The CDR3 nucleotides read TGTGCCAGCAGCCCCGAGGTAGGCAGCCCCGACTCCTACGAGCAGTACTTC. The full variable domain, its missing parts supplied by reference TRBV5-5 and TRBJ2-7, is DAGVTQSPTHLIKTRGQQVTLRCSPISGHKSVSWYQQVLGQGPQFIFQYYEKEERGRGNFPDRFSARQFPNYSSELNVNALLLGDSALYLCASSPEVGSPDSYEQYFGPGTRLTVT.

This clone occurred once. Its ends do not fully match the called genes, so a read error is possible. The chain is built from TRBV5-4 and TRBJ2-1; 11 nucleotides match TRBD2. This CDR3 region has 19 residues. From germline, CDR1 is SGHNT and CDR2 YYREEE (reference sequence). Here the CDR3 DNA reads TGTGCCATCAGCTACCCGGGACTAGCGGAGGGGGGGACCTACAATGAGCAGTTCTTC. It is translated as CAISYPGLAEGGTYNEQFF.

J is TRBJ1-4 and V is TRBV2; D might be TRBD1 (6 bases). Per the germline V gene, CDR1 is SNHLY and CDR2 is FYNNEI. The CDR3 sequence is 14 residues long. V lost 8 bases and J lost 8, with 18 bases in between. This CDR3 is CASLFGGAGEKLFF. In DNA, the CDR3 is TGTGCCAGCCTTTTCGGGGGCGCTGGCGAAAAACTGTTTTTT. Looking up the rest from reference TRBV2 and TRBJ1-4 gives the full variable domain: EPEVTQTPSHQVTQMGQEVILRCVPISNHLYFYWYRQILGQKVEFLVSFYNNEISEKSEIFDDQFSVERPDGSNFTLKIRSTKLEDSAMYFCASLFGGAGEKLFFGSGTQLSVL.

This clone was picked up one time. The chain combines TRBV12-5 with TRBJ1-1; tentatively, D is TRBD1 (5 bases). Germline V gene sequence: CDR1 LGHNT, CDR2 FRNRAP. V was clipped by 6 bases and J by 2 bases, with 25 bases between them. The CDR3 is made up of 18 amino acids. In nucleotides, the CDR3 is TGTGCTAGTGGACAATACACGGGACCGGGGGTTGTCAACACTGAAGCTTTCTTT. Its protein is CASGQYTGPGVVNTEAFF.

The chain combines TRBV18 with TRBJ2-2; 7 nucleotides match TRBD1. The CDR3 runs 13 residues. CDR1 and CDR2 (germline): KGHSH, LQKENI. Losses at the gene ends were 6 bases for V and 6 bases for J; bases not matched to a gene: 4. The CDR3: CASSLQGSGELFF. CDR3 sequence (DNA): TGTGCCAGCTCGCTACAGGGGTCCGGGGAGCTGTTTTTT. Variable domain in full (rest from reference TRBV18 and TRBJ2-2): NAGVMQNPRHLVRRRGQEARLRCSPMKGHSHVYWYRQLPEEGLKFMVYLQKENIIDESGMPKERFSAEFPKEGPSILRIQQVVRGDSAAYFCASSLQGSGELFFGEGSRLTVL.

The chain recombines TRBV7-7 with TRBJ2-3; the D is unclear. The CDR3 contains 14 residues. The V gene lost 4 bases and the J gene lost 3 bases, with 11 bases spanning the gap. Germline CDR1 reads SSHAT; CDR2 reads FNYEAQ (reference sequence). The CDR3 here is CASSSTLGTDTQYF. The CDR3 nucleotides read TGTGCCAGCAGCTCGACCCTAGGGACAGATACGCAGTATTTT.

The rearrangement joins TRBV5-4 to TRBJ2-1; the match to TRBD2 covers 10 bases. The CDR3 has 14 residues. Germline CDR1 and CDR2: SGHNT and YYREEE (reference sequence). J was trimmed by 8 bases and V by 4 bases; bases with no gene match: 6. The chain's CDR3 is CASSKREGRDEQFF. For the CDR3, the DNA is TGTGCCAGCAGCAAGCGGGAGGGTAGAGATGAGCAGTTCTTC.

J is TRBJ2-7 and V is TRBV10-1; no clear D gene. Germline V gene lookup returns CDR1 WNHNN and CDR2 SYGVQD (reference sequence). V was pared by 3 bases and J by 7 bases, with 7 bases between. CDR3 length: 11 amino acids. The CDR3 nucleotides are TGCGCCAGCAGTGATTTTGGAGAGCAGTACTTC. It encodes CASSDFGEQYF.

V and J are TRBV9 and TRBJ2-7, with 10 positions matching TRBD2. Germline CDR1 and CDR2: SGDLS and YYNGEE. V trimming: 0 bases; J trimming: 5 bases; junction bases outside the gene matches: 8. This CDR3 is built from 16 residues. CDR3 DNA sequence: TGTGCCAGCAGCGTAGGGCTAGCGGGAGATCCCCACGAGCAGTACTTC. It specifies CASSVGLAGDPHEQYF. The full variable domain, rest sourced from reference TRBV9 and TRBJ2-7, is DSGVTQTPKHLITATGQRVTLRCSPRSGDLSVYWYQQSLDQGLQFLIQYYNGEERAKGNILERFSAQQFPDLHSELNLSSLELGDSALYFCASSVGLAGDPHEQYFGPGTRLTVT.

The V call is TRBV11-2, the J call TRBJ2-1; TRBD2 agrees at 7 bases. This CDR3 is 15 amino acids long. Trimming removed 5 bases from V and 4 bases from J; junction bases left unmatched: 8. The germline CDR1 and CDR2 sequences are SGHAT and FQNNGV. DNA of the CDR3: TGTGCCAGCAGCCCCCCTAGCGGAAGATACAATGAGCAGTTCTTC. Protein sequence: CASSPPSGRYNEQFF.

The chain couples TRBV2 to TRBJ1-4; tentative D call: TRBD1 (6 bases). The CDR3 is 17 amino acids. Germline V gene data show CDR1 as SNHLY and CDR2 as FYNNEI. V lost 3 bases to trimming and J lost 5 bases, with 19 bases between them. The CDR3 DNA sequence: TGTGCCAGCAGTGACGGCAGGGGTTTGATAAGAAATGAAAAACTGTTTTTT. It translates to CASSDGRGLIRNEKLFF.

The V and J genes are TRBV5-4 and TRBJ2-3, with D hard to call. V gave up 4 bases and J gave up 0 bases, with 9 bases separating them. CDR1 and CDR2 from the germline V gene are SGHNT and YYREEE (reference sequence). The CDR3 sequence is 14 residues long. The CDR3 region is CASSHYVSTDTQYF. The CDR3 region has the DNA TGTGCCAGCAGCCACTACGTAAGCACAGATACGCAGTATTTT. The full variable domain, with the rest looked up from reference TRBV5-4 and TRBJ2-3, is ETGVTQSPTHLIKTRGQQVTLRCSSQSGHNTVSWYQQALGQGPQFIFQYYREEENGRGNFPPRFSGLQFPNYSSELNVNALELDDSALYLCASSHYVSTDTQYFGPGTRLTVL.

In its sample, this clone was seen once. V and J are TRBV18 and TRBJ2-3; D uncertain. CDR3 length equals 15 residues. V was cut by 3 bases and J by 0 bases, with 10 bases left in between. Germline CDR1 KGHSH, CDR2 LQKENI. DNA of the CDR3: TGTGCCAGCTCACCGCAGACCCCTAGCACAGATACGCAGTATTTT. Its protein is CASSPQTPSTDTQYF. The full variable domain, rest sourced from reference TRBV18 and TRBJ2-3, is NAGVMQNPRHLVRRRGQEARLRCSPMKGHSHVYWYRQLPEEGLKFMVYLQKENIIDESGMPKERFSAEFPKEGPSILRIQQVVRGDSAAYFCASSPQTPSTDTQYFGPGTRLTVL.

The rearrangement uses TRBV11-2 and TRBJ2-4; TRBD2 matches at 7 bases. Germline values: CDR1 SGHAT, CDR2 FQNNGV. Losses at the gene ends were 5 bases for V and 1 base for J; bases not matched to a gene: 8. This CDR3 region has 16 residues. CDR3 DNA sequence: TGTGCCAGCAGCCATCCGCTAGCGGAGGCCAAAAACATTCAGTACTTC. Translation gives CASSHPLAEAKNIQYF.

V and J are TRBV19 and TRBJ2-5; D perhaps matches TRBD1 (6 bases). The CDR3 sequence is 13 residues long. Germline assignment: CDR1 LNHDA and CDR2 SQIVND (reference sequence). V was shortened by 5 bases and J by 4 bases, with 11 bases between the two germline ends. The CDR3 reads CASSSVRGETQYF. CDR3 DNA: TGTGCCAGTAGTTCTGTCAGGGGAGAGACCCAGTACTTC. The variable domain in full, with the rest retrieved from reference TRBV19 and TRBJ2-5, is DGGITQSPKYLFRKEGQNVTLSCEQNLNHDAMYWYRQDPGQGLRLIYYSQIVNDFQKGDIAEGYSVSREKKESFPLTVTSAQKNPTAFYLCASSSVRGETQYFGPGTRLLVL.

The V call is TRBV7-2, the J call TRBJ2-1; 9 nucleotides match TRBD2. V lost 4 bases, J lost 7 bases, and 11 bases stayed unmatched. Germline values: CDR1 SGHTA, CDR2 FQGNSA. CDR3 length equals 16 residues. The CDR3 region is CASSSRAGGRVNEQFF. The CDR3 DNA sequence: TGTGCCAGCAGCTCCCGCGCGGGCGGGAGGGTAAATGAGCAGTTCTTC.